These 25 T cell receptor beta chains originate from one sample sequenced in a study of cytomegalovirus exposure and HLA in healthy donors. Some clones are missing from TCRdb's copy, which holds only in-frame ones; the method was immunoSEQ multiplex PCR. The sample yields 200,000 or so clones, more than 65% seen once. Material for sequencing was PBMCs. The receptors here all came from a woman younger than 45 in good health and CMV-seropositive.

This clone has more than one count but fewer than ten. The chain joins TRBV6-1 to TRBJ1-5; D gene unclear. V was cut by 6 bases and J by 7 bases, with 13 bases left in between. Germline V CDR1 and CDR2: MNHNS, SASEGT. This CDR3 spans 13 amino acids. The CDR3 is CASSAVGRQPQHF. The CDR3 coding sequence is TGTGCCAGCAGCGCTGTGGGGAGGCAGCCCCAGCATTTT.

V is TRBV27 and J is TRBJ1-1; perhaps TRBD1 as D (5 bases). From germline, CDR1 is MNHEY and CDR2 SMNVEV (reference sequence). V was cut by 2 bases and J by 1 base, with 17 bases left in between. There are 17 residues in the CDR3. The CDR3 nucleotides are TGTGCCAGCAGTTTACTCCGGCAGGGTCCGGGGAACACTGAAGCTTTCTTT. As protein: CASSLLRQGPGNTEAFF.

This sequence joins TRBV5-1 and TRBJ2-7, with D possibly TRBD1 on 6 matching bases. This CDR3 is 15 amino acids long. Germline assignment: CDR1 SGHRS and CDR2 YFSETQ. V lost 1 base and J lost 2, with 13 bases in between. This chain's CDR3 is CASSLLRGQTYEQYF. The CDR3 DNA reads TGCGCCAGCAGCTTGCTGCGCGGACAGACCTACGAGCAGTACTTC.

This clone was seen at least ten times. The rearrangement links TRBV5-6 to TRBJ1-1; D unclear. Germline assignment: CDR1 SGHDT and CDR2 YYEEEE. With 1 base removed from V and 8 bases from J, the gap between germline ends came to 6 bases. The CDR3 sequence is 11 residues long. The CDR3 loop is CASSLMREAFF. CDR3 sequence (DNA): TGTGCCAGCAGCTTGATGCGGGAAGCTTTCTTT.

The V gene is TRBV5-4, the J gene TRBJ2-7; D is possibly TRBD2 (6 bases). From germline, CDR1 is SGHNT and CDR2 YYREEE (reference sequence). The CDR3 has 15 residues. Trimming stripped 4 bases from V and 2 bases from J, with 16 bases between. The CDR3 region is CASSGGLPKPYEQYF. The CDR3 bases are TGTGCCAGCAGCGGTGGACTACCGAAACCCTACGAGCAGTACTTC.

V gene TRBV11-2 combines with J gene TRBJ2-7, with a tentative D call TRBD2 (6 bases). The CDR3 is 14 amino acids. CDR1 is SGHAT, CDR2 FQNNGV, per germline. With 5 bases removed from V and 0 bases from J, the gap between germline ends came to 11 bases. The CDR3 DNA is TGTGCCAGCAGCCCCGGGCGGGGCTCCTACGAGCAGTACTTC. Protein sequence: CASSPGRGSYEQYF.

The V gene is TRBV18, the J gene TRBJ2-7; D is unresolved. CDR3 length: 17 residues. With 2 bases removed from V and 0 bases from J, the gap between germline ends came to 17 bases. Germline V gives CDR1 KGHSH, CDR2 LQKENI. The CDR3 spells CASSPRIQNLVSYEQYF. CDR3 DNA: TGTGCCAGCTCACCAAGAATACAGAACTTAGTCTCCTACGAGCAGTACTTC.

The chain is built from TRBV7-9 and TRBJ1-1; tentative D call: TRBD1 (5 bases). In germline, CDR1 is SEHNR, CDR2 FQNEAQ (reference sequence). The V end was cut by 3 bases, the J end by 4 bases, with 9 bases between. The CDR3 length is 13 residues. The CDR3 bases are TGTGCCAGCAGCTTCCAGGGCGGCACTGAAGCTTTCTTT. Translating it yields CASSFQGGTEAFF. The whole variable domain, filled in from reference TRBV7-9 and TRBJ1-1, reads DTGVSQNPRHKITKRGQNVTFRCDPISEHNRLYWYRQTLGQGPEFLTYFQNEAQLEKSRLLSDRFSAERPKGSFSTLEIQRTEQGDSAMYLCASSFQGGTEAFFGQGTRLTVV.

CDR3 sequence reads: CASSPYSMKEKLFF. The CDR3 coding sequence is TGTGCCAGCAGCCCCTACAGTATGAAGGAAAAACTGTTTTTT. The chain uses TRBV6-5 and TRBJ1-4; D gene unclear. The CDR3 spans 14 residues. Germline V gene sequence: CDR1 MNHEY, CDR2 SVGAGI. The V gene lost 6 bases and the J gene lost 8 bases, with 16 bases spanning the gap.

The chain recombines TRBV9 with TRBJ1-2; a weak D match, TRBD1 (6 bases). V was clipped by 1 base and J by 5 bases, with 12 bases between them. Germline assignment: CDR1 SGDLS and CDR2 YYNGEE. The CDR3 has 14 amino acids. Here the CDR3 DNA reads TGTGCCAGCAGCGTAAAACAGGGAGGGTATGGCTACACCTTC. The encoded protein is CASSVKQGGYGYTF.

This clone was recorded once. J is TRBJ2-3 and V is TRBV28, with 9 bases identical to TRBD1. CDR3 length: 16 amino acids. CDR1 is MDHEN and CDR2 is SYDVKM in the germline V gene. J lost 0 bases, V lost 4 bases, and 5 bases had no gene match. The CDR3 coding sequence is TGTGCCAGCAGTTCCCGGGACAGGGATAGCACAGATACGCAGTATTTT. It yields the protein CASSSRDRDSTDTQYF.

The rearrangement links TRBV30 to TRBJ2-5, with a tentative D call TRBD2 (6 bases). The CDR3 runs 13 residues. Germline CDR1 GTSNPN, CDR2 SVGIG (reference sequence). Deletions cut 6 bases from V and 5 bases from J, with 16 bases between. CDR3 coding DNA: TGTGCCTGTCAACGGGAGATGAGGGAGACCCAGTACTTC. Amino acid sequence: CACQREMRETQYF.

The chain carries TRBV7-9 and TRBJ2-7; TRBD1 might be the D (6 bases). The CDR3 consists of 14 residues. The ends were cut back, 5 bases at V and 6 bases at J, with 17 bases in the middle. The V gene's germline CDR1 is SEHNR and CDR2 FQNEAQ (reference sequence). CDR3 in amino acids: CASSRNREWAEQYF. The CDR3 DNA reads TGTGCCAGCAGCCGGAACAGGGAATGGGCCGAGCAGTACTTC.

The gene calls are TRBV27 and TRBJ2-1; 9 bases agree with TRBD1. The CDR3 runs 11 residues. Germline V gene data show CDR1 as MNHEY and CDR2 as SMNVEV (reference sequence). J gave up 13 bases and V 4 bases, and 2 bases lay outside the gene matches. The CDR3 coding sequence is TGTGCCAGCAGTTGGACAGGGGAACAGTTCTTC. It codes for CASSWTGEQFF.

The chain uses TRBV11-3 and TRBJ2-7; 7 bases align to TRBD2. The CDR3 runs 14 residues. The trim removed 5 bases at V and 3 bases at J, leaving 7 bases unmatched. Germline V gene data show CDR1 as SGHNT and CDR2 as YENEEA. This CDR3 is CASSPGGSNYEQYF. CDR3 DNA sequence: TGTGCCAGCAGCCCGGGAGGTTCGAACTACGAGCAGTACTTC.

This clone occurred many times. This rearrangement joins TRBV6-5 to TRBJ1-5; TRBD1 is a possible D gene (6 bases). V was pared by 6 bases and J by 4 bases, with 10 bases between. The germline V gene has CDR1 MNHEY and CDR2 SVGAGI. CDR3 length: 13 amino acids. The chain's CDR3 is CASRPTGNQPQHF. Written as DNA, the CDR3 is TGTGCCAGCAGACCAACAGGGAATCAGCCCCAGCATTTT.

This clone was seen once. This rearrangement joins TRBV28 to TRBJ2-1, with TRBD2 as a possible D gene (5 bases). The V and J ends lost 3 bases and 7 bases respectively, with 13 bases between them. CDR1 MDHEN and CDR2 SYDVKM come from the germline V gene. The CDR3 has 14 residues. The DNA for the CDR3 is TGTGCCAGCAGTTTTTTCGGGATTAGGAATGAGCAGTTCTTC. Translating gives CASSFFGIRNEQFF.

The V and J genes are TRBV7-6 and TRBJ1-2, with 7 positions matching TRBD1. The CDR3 covers 16 residues. Trimming cost V 3 bases and J 2 bases; bases outside gene matches: 9. CDR1 and CDR2 (germline): SGHVS, FNYEAQ. CDR3 coding DNA: TGTGCCAGCAGCTTGGAACAGGGGAGGATCAACTATGGCTACACCTTC. This encodes CASSLEQGRINYGYTF.

Here the CDR3 DNA reads TGTGCCAGCAGCGCCGGGACTGCAAGTGAAACCGGTTTCTTT. It codes for CASSAGTASETGFF. V is TRBV9 and J is TRBJ1-1; D is perhaps TRBD1 (5 bases). Between the trimmed V and J ends, which lost 3 bases and 13 bases, there was a span of 22 bases. CDR3 length equals 14 residues. Germline V CDR1 and CDR2: SGDLS, YYNGEE.

V and J are TRBV4-2 and TRBJ1-1, with a possible D match to TRBD1 (5 bases). CDR3 size: 16 residues. The germline CDR1 and CDR2 sequences are LGHNA and YNFKEQ. V was clipped by 4 bases and J by 3 bases, with 18 bases between them. The CDR3 region is CASSLYMVGGDTEAFF. Here the CDR3 DNA reads TGTGCCAGCAGCCTTTACATGGTGGGGGGTGACACTGAAGCTTTCTTT.

The chain recombines TRBV27 with TRBJ1-5; D is possibly TRBD1 (5 bases). Per germline, CDR1 MNHEY and CDR2 SMNVEV (reference sequence). The CDR3 covers 16 residues. The germline V and J ends were trimmed by 0 bases and 3 bases, with 12 bases remaining between them. The CDR3 spells CASSLSGGAFNQPQHF. For the CDR3, the DNA is TGTGCCAGCAGTTTATCCGGCGGGGCGTTCAATCAGCCCCAGCATTTT.

The rearrangement joins TRBV5-4 to TRBJ1-3; no definite D call. There are 15 residues in the CDR3. V was cut by 1 base and J by 3 bases, with 11 bases left in between. CDR1 and CDR2 from the germline V gene are SGHNT and YYREEE (reference sequence). The CDR3 bases are TGTGCCAGCAGCTTGAGCGGCACCGATGGAAACACCATATATTTT. This sequence encodes CASSLSGTDGNTIYF.

The DNA of the CDR3 is TGTGCCAGTCAGGGGGAAGTAAGGGAAAAACTGTTTTTT. As protein: CASQGEVREKLFF. The chain couples TRBV6-1 to TRBJ1-4, with 7 bases matching TRBD1. Looked up from germline, CDR1 is MNHNS and CDR2 is SASEGT. V dropped 9 bases and J dropped 8; count of bases not matched to a gene: 9. The CDR3 has 13 residues.

CDR3 residues: CASSPGQGPYNEQFF. In DNA, the CDR3 is TGTGCCAGCTCACCCGGTCAGGGGCCATACAATGAGCAGTTCTTC. The chain employs TRBV18 and TRBJ2-1; weak D call: TRBD1 (6 bases). The CDR3 is 15 residues long. Per germline, CDR1 KGHSH and CDR2 LQKENI. The V end was cut by 3 bases, the J end by 4 bases, with 13 bases between.

The chain combines TRBV6-5 with TRBJ1-1, with 8 bases aligning to TRBD1. Germline CDR1 reads MNHEY; CDR2 reads SVGAGI. The CDR3 runs 14 residues. J gave up 7 bases and V 6 bases, and 10 bases lay outside the gene matches. CDR3 nucleotide sequence: TGTGCCAGCAGCCACTCCAGGGGGCCCGGTGAAGCTTTCTTT. Protein product: CASSHSRGPGEAFF.